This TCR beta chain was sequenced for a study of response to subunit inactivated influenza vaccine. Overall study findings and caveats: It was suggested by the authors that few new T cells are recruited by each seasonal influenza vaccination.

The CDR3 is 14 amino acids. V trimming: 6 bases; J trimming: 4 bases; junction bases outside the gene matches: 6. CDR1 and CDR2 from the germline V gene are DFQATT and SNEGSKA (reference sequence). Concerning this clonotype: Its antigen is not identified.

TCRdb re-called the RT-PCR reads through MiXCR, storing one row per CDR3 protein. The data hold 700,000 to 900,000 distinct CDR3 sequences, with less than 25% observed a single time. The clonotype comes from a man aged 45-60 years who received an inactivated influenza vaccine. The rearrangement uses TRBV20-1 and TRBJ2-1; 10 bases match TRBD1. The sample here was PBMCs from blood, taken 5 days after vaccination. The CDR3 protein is CSAVGQGGYNEQFF. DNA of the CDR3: TGCAGTGCAGTAGGACAGGGGGGATACAATGAGCAGTTCTTC.